The 30 T cell receptor beta chains given below trace back to one sample, sequenced in a study of spatial heterogeneity in lung cancer. TCRdb reanalysed the 5' RACE reads using MiXCR and keeps one entry per CDR3 protein. The sample contains 5,500 to 7,500 distinct CDR3 sequences, around 3.6% of which appear only once. Time point indicated: sample taken at primary tumor resection. Whole RNA from tumor, nontumor lung or frozen PBMC was sequenced unsorted. The sequencing used normal lung tissue next to the tumor, collected at surgery. These TCRs come from a female donor with early-stage non-small cell lung cancer.

Comment on this clonotype: The library was prepared for alpha chains; this beta chain is a stray read, so its frequency means little. This chain connects TRBV6-6 to TRBJ1-2; TRBD1 might be the D (6 bases). V was cut by 7 bases and J by 2 bases, with 14 bases left in between. Germline V gene sequence: CDR1 MNHNY, CDR2 SVGAGI (reference sequence). The CDR3 has 14 amino acids. Here the CDR3 reads CASTRSGANYGYTF. DNA for the CDR3: TGTGCCAGCACCAGGTCGGGGGCGAACTATGGCTACACCTTC.

This clonotype came up many times. This beta chain is an unintended read in a library built for alpha chains; its size means little. The J gene is TRBJ2-7, the V gene TRBV7-2; D gene unclear. The CDR3 runs 12 residues. Per the germline V gene, CDR1 is SGHTA and CDR2 is FQGNSA. V dropped 5 bases and J dropped 0 bases, with 5 bases sitting between them. The CDR3 sequence is CASSPSSYEQYF. The CDR3 DNA follows: TGTGCCAGCAGCCCGAGCTCCTACGAGCAGTACTTC.

This clonotype was counted many times. For a library built for alpha chains, this beta chain is a stray read; little rests on its size. The genes are TRBV7-2 and TRBJ2-7; D is uncertain. The CDR3 covers 15 residues. V lost 2 bases and J 0 bases, leaving 11 bases between the germline ends. From germline, CDR1 is SGHTA and CDR2 FQGNSA. CDR3 region: CASSLSGESSYEQYF. The CDR3 DNA reads TGTGCCAGCAGCTTATCCGGTGAGAGCTCCTACGAGCAGTACTTC.

There are many counts of this clonotype. Within a library made for alpha chains, this beta chain is off target, and its count is uninformative. V is TRBV3-1 and J is TRBJ2-3, with 7 bases aligning to TRBD2. This CDR3 region has 15 residues. V was pared by 1 base and J by 4 bases, with 5 bases of the junction left unmatched. Germline CDR1 and CDR2: LGHDT and YNNKEL (reference sequence). CDR3 sequence: CASSQGGAGADTQYF. The CDR3 DNA follows: TGTGCCAGCAGCCAAGGCGGGGCGGGAGCAGATACGCAGTATTTT.

This clonotype was found many times. This beta chain represents an off-target read in a library built for alpha chains; its size is of limited meaning. This chain uses TRBV5-1 with TRBJ2-3; the match to TRBD1 covers 9 bases. V lost 4 bases and J lost 4; bases outside the gene matches: 7. Germline CDR1 and CDR2: SGHRS and YFSETQ. The CDR3 extends over 15 amino acids. CDR3 sequence (DNA): TGCGCCAGCAGCACGGGACAGGGTAACCCAGATACGCAGTATTTT. The encoded protein is CASSTGQGNPDTQYF.

With respect to this clonotype: For a library built for alpha chains, this beta chain is a stray read; little rests on its size. The J gene is TRBJ2-3, the V gene TRBV7-9; 9 nucleotides line up with TRBD2. The CDR3 has 16 amino acids. After removal of 2 bases from V and 1 base from J, the junction contained 4 bases not matched to a gene. Germline V gives CDR1 SEHNR, CDR2 FQNEAQ (reference sequence). As DNA, the CDR3 is TGTGCCAGCAGCTTATGGTCTAGCGGGGGCACAGATACGCAGTATTTT. Amino acids: CASSLWSSGGTDTQYF.

This clonotype has ten or more counts. In a library made to pick up alpha chains, this beta chain is a stray read with a size that means little. The genes are TRBV7-9 and TRBJ2-3; tentative D call: TRBD2 (6 bases). The CDR3 extends over 15 amino acids. Germline CDR1 SEHNR, CDR2 FQNEAQ (reference sequence). Trimming removed 5 bases from V and 0 bases from J, with 12 bases in between. The CDR3 loop is CASSPPGVSTDTQYF. DNA for the CDR3: TGTGCCAGCAGCCCTCCGGGGGTAAGCACAGATACGCAGTATTTT.

This clonotype showed up many times. The size of this beta chain means little, since it is a stray read in a library made for alpha chains. The chain couples TRBV6-2 or TRBV6-3 to TRBJ1-1, with D tentatively TRBD1 (5 bases). Trimming pared 2 bases from V and 5 bases from J, leaving 12 bases between. The CDR3 contains 14 residues. Germline lookup yields CDR1 MNHEY and CDR2 SVGEGT. This chain's CDR3 is CASSYEGPKTEAFF. CDR3 sequence (DNA): TGTGCCAGCAGTTACGAGGGGCCGAAAACTGAAGCTTTCTTT.

This clonotype is classed as medium-sized (0.01 to 0.1%). This beta chain is off target for a library built for alpha chains, so its abundance means little. The chain joins TRBV28 to TRBJ2-4; 8 bases are a match to TRBD1. Germline CDR1 and CDR2: MDHEN and SYDVKM. The CDR3 contains 14 residues. V was pared by 3 bases and J by 12 bases, with 10 bases of the junction left unmatched. The CDR3 bases are TGTGCCAGCAGTTTCGTCGGACAGGGAGCCTATCAGTACTTC. Amino acid sequence: CASSFVGQGAYQYF.

This clonotype is categorized as medium-sized (0.01 to 0.1%). This beta chain is a stray sequence in a library constructed for alpha chains; its clone size is not meaningful. J is TRBJ2-5 and V is TRBV10-2; TRBD1 agrees at 8 bases. CDR3 length equals 13 residues. The germline CDR1 and CDR2 sequences are WSHSY and SAAADI. V lost 5 bases to trimming and J lost 5 bases; unmatched junction nucleotides: 4. As DNA, the CDR3 is TGCGCCAGCAGTCCAGGGGGCCGGGAGACCCAGTACTTC. Translated, it gives CASSPGGRETQYF.

This clonotype is medium-sized (0.01 to 0.1%) in the sample. Since the library was made to target alpha chains, this beta chain is a stray read and its abundance is not meaningful. The V gene is TRBV20-1, the J gene TRBJ2-3; D gene unclear. The germline V and J ends were trimmed by 1 base and 3 bases, with 5 bases remaining between them. The CDR3 is 12 amino acids. Germline CDR1 and CDR2: DFQATT and SNEGSKA (reference sequence). CDR3 sequence: CSARGWTDTQYF. The CDR3 DNA sequence: TGCAGTGCTAGAGGATGGACAGATACGCAGTATTTT.

This clonotype occurred a few times. Because the library targeted alpha chains, this beta chain is an off-target read whose size means little. The rearrangement uses TRBV4-1 and TRBJ2-3; 12 bases agree with TRBD1. V lost 3 bases to trimming and J lost 3 bases; unmatched junction nucleotides: 4. The CDR3 spans 16 residues. Germline lookup yields CDR1 MGHRA and CDR2 YSYEKL. CDR3 amino acids: CASSHGTGGGTDTQYF. The CDR3, as DNA: TGCGCCAGCAGCCACGGGACAGGGGGCGGAACAGATACGCAGTATTTT.

As for this clonotype: Being off target in a library aimed at alpha chains, this beta chain has a size of little meaning. This CDR3 reads CASGITDSSYEQYF. As DNA, the CDR3 is TGCGCCAGCGGGATAACCGACAGTTCCTACGAGCAGTACTTC. The chain carries TRBV5-1 and TRBJ2-7, with D possibly matching TRBD1 (5 bases). The length of the CDR3 is 14 residues. With 7 bases removed from V and 1 base from J, the gap between germline ends came to 15 bases. Germline loops: CDR1 SGHRS, CDR2 YFSETQ. Looking up the rest from reference TRBV5-1 and TRBJ2-7 gives the full variable domain: KAGVTQTPRYLIKTRGQQVTLSCSPISGHRSVSWYQQTPGQGLQFLFEYFSETQRNKGNFPGRFSGRQFSNSRSEMNVSTLELGDSALYLCASGITDSSYEQYFGPGTRLTVT.

This clonotype was counted ten times or more. This beta chain is an unintended read in a library built for alpha chains; its size means little. V and J are TRBV9 and TRBJ2-5, with 10 bases aligning to TRBD2. With 1 base clipped from V and 2 bases from J, the junction kept 8 bases outside the gene matches. Germline loops: CDR1 SGDLS, CDR2 YYNGEE. The CDR3 has 17 amino acids. The CDR3 here is CASSVRASGGLQETQYF. The CDR3 DNA reads as TGTGCCAGCAGCGTACGGGCTAGCGGGGGATTACAAGAGACCCAGTACTTC.

This clonotype showed up many times. Since it is a stray read in a library aimed at alpha chains, this beta chain has a size that is not meaningful. This chain joins TRBV2 and TRBJ2-5, with TRBD1 matching over 8 bases. V was pared by 7 bases and J by 1 base, with 5 bases of the junction left unmatched. Germline V gene sequence: CDR1 SNHLY, CDR2 FYNNEI. This CDR3 is 14 amino acids long. The CDR3 loop is CASTPQGGQETQYF. CDR3 DNA: TGTGCCAGCACCCCACAGGGGGGCCAAGAGACCCAGTACTTC.

In the case of this clonotype: Little can be read into the size of this beta chain, an off-target read in a library designed for alpha chains. V usage is TRBV7-9 and J usage is TRBJ2-6; D gene unclear. Germline V gene lookup returns CDR1 SEHNR and CDR2 FQNEAQ (reference sequence). The V end was cut by 0 bases, the J end by 0 bases, with 3 bases between. The CDR3 is 15 residues long. The CDR3 reads CASSLARSGANVLTF. Here the CDR3 DNA reads TGTGCCAGCAGCTTAGCCCGCTCTGGGGCCAACGTCCTGACTTTC.

This clonotype was seen ten or more times. This beta chain appears as a stray read in a library generated for alpha chains; its size is not informative. The J gene is TRBJ1-5, the V gene TRBV7-2; the D is unclear. V was trimmed by 2 bases and J by 3 bases, leaving 5 bases between them. CDR1 is SGHTA, CDR2 FQGNSA, per germline. CDR3 length: 13 residues. The CDR3: CASSLTVNQPQHF. The CDR3 nucleotides are TGTGCCAGCAGCTTAACCGTCAATCAGCCCCAGCATTTT.

This clonotype appeared many times. With the library built for alpha chains, this beta chain is off target and its frequency is not meaningful. The V and J genes are TRBV5-1 and TRBJ2-3; the D gene is possibly TRBD2 (6 bases). The CDR3 is 15 amino acids. CDR1 and CDR2 from the germline V gene are SGHRS and YFSETQ. Trimming cost V 4 bases and J 2 bases, with 14 bases left between them. CDR3 in amino acids: CASSDGTPSTDTQYF. CDR3 nucleotides: TGCGCCAGCAGCGACGGGACTCCTTCCACAGATACGCAGTATTTT. Full variable domain (missing parts from reference TRBV5-1 and TRBJ2-3): KAGVTQTPRYLIKTRGQQVTLSCSPISGHRSVSWYQQTPGQGLQFLFEYFSETQRNKGNFPGRFSGRQFSNSRSEMNVSTLELGDSALYLCASSDGTPSTDTQYFGPGTRLTVL.

This clonotype was counted ten times or more. The size of this beta chain means little, since it is a stray read in a library made for alpha chains. This chain connects TRBV27 to TRBJ2-3; 14 bases line up with TRBD2. V was clipped by 3 bases and J by 1 base; unmatched bases: 9. This CDR3 spans 19 amino acids. The germline CDR1 and CDR2 sequences are MNHEY and SMNVEV (reference sequence). CDR3 nucleotide sequence: TGTGCCAGCAGTTTGTGGGGGACTAGCGGGGGTGCGGGCACAGATACGCAGTATTTT. As protein: CASSLWGTSGGAGTDTQYF.

This clonotype came up many times. A library prepared for alpha chains yielded this beta chain as an off-target read; its size is of little meaning. The chain links TRBV7-2 to TRBJ1-2; tentative D call: TRBD1 (6 bases). Germline V gives CDR1 SGHTA, CDR2 FQGNSA. V gave up 5 bases and J gave up 1 base, with 14 bases separating them. The CDR3 extends over 15 amino acids. CDR3 coding DNA: TGTGCCAGCAGCCTCCCGGGGGGCATTAACTATGGCTACACCTTC. Protein: CASSLPGGINYGYTF.

As to this clonotype: This beta chain turned up in a library designed for alpha chains; as an off-target read, its abundance says little. This chain uses TRBV2 with TRBJ2-2; TRBD2 matches 9 bases. Losses at the gene ends were 3 bases for V and 6 bases for J; bases not matched to a gene: 8. CDR1 is SNHLY and CDR2 is FYNNEI in the germline V gene. The CDR3 covers 16 residues. The CDR3: CASSDRLAGTAGELFF. The CDR3 nucleotides read TGTGCCAGCAGTGATAGGCTAGCGGGGACTGCCGGGGAGCTGTTTTTT.

This clonotype was recorded at least ten times. Little can be read into the size of this beta chain, an off-target read in a library designed for alpha chains. CDR3 sequence: CASSSSNPPGPDYEQYF. The CDR3 nucleotides read TGTGCCAGCAGTTCTAGCAATCCACCGGGACCCGACTACGAGCAGTACTTC. V and J are TRBV6-5 and TRBJ2-7; D may correspond to TRBD1 or TRBD2 (5 bases each). V was cut by 4 bases and J by 3 bases, with 22 bases left in between. The CDR3 is 17 residues long. The germline gives CDR1 MNHEY, CDR2 SVGAGI.

This clonotype was recorded many times. Within a library made for alpha chains, this beta chain is off target, and its count is uninformative. This chain connects TRBV11-3 to TRBJ1-3; TRBD1 aligns across 9 bases. The J segment lost 2 bases and the V segment lost 5 bases, leaving 4 bases of the junction unmatched. CDR1 SGHNT and CDR2 YENEEA come from the germline V gene. CDR3 length: 15 residues. The DNA for the CDR3 is TGTGCCAGCAGCCCGGGACAGGGACCTGGAAACACCATATATTTT. Translation gives CASSPGQGPGNTIYF.

This clonotype rates as medium-sized. Since the library was made to target alpha chains, this beta chain is a stray read and its abundance is not meaningful. The rearrangement joins TRBV20-1 to TRBJ1-2; a possible D gene is TRBD1 (5 bases). The CDR3 contains 12 residues. Per the germline V gene, CDR1 is DFQATT and CDR2 is SNEGSKA (reference sequence). V was cut by 0 bases and J by 7 bases, with 9 bases left in between. CDR3 bases: TGCAGTGCTAGAGATGCCGGGGGTGGCTACACCTTC. This codes for CSARDAGGGYTF.

At least ten counts were recorded for this clonotype. This beta chain came through as a stray read in a library set up for alpha chains, and its size says little. The CDR3 coding sequence is TGTGCCAGCAGTTCCGTGGGGGAGGTGGCCACTGAAGCTTTCTTT. It codes for CASSSVGEVATEAFF. J is TRBJ1-1 and V is TRBV28; tentatively, D is TRBD1 (5 bases). This CDR3 is 15 amino acids long. Trimming left V 4 bases short and J 4 bases short, with 16 bases between. Germline V gene data show CDR1 as MDHEN and CDR2 as SYDVKM. The complete variable domain, with remaining parts taken from reference TRBV28 and TRBJ1-1, reads DVKVTQSSRYLVKRTGEKVFLECVQDMDHENMFWYRQDPGLGLRLIYFSYDVKMKEKGDIPEGYSVSREKKERFSLILESASTNQTSMYLCASSSVGEVATEAFFGQGTRLTVV.

This clonotype was counted at least ten times. This beta chain came through as a stray read in a library set up for alpha chains, and its size says little. This chain connects TRBV6-5 to TRBJ2-5, with a weak D call TRBD2 (7 bases). The CDR3 covers 18 residues. Germline CDR1 is MNHEY and CDR2 is SVGAGI. Trimming removed 0 bases at V and 7 bases at J, with 24 bases between. The CDR3 loop is CASSYSSPGGPIQGTQYF. In DNA form, the CDR3 reads TGTGCCAGCAGTTACTCGAGTCCCGGGGGGCCGATCCAGGGGACCCAGTACTTC.

By share of the sample, this clonotype is medium-sized. This beta chain is an off-target read within a library intended for alpha chains, so its frequency means little. The rearrangement uses TRBV27 and TRBJ1-5, with D perhaps matching TRBD1 (5 bases). Trimming pared 5 bases from V and 1 base from J, leaving 18 bases between. Germline V gives CDR1 MNHEY, CDR2 SMNVEV (reference sequence). The CDR3 runs to 17 residues. The DNA of the CDR3 is TGTGCCAGCAGTCCCAAGGGGAGGGTTGAAAGCAATCAGCCCCAGCATTTT. It translates to CASSPKGRVESNQPQHF.

In its sample, this clonotype ranks as medium-sized (0.01 to 0.1%). This beta chain is an unintended read in a library built for alpha chains; its size means little. The chain carries TRBV6-4 and TRBJ2-3; the D is unclear. The V gene's germline CDR1 is MRHNA and CDR2 SNTAGT. V was clipped by 1 base and J by 3 bases, with 8 bases between them. This CDR3 has 14 residues. This chain's CDR3 is CASSDFMGTDTQYF. CDR3 bases: TGTGCCAGCAGTGACTTTATGGGTACAGATACGCAGTATTTT.

Sample share makes this clonotype medium-sized. For a library built for alpha chains, this beta chain is a stray read; little rests on its size. V usage is TRBV5-1 and J usage is TRBJ2-5; 7 bases are shared with TRBD2. J gave up 2 bases and V 1 base, and 11 bases lay outside the gene matches. Germline CDR1 is SGHRS and CDR2 is YFSETQ. This CDR3 spans 17 amino acids. The CDR3 loop is CASSLNRSGVTQETQYF. Written as DNA, the CDR3 is TGCGCCAGCAGCTTGAATCGGAGCGGGGTGACACAAGAGACCCAGTACTTC.

This clonotype was seen at least ten times. Found in a library prepared for alpha chains, this beta chain is an off-target read, and its abundance has little meaning. The V and J genes are TRBV27 and TRBJ2-2; D is perhaps TRBD1 (5 bases). CDR3 size: 15 residues. The V gene's germline CDR1 is MNHEY and CDR2 SMNVEV (reference sequence). Trimming shortened V by 0 bases and J by 6 bases, and 11 bases separated the two germline ends. The CDR3 sequence: CASSLSWAGSGELFF. DNA of the CDR3: TGTGCCAGCAGTTTATCGTGGGCAGGGTCCGGGGAGCTGTTTTTT.